This paragraph reports one T cell receptor (beta chain). This sample is part of a study of cytomegalovirus exposure and HLA in healthy donors. The germline V gene has CDR1 MNHNY and CDR2 SVGAGI (reference sequence). Trimming took 8 bases from V and 4 from J, leaving 13 bases between them. The CDR3 spans 13 residues. Primers included in the PCR were 60 Vbeta and 13 Jbeta primers. Assay used: immunoSEQ multiplex PCR; TCRdb lists only in-frame clones, some missing. Of approximately 170,000 clones in the sample, 62% were seen once. The receptor was isolated from a man aged 35 to 55 in good health and CMV-seronegative. The chain uses TRBV6-6 and TRBJ2-3; maybe TRBD2 (6 bases). The source material was PBMCs. The CDR3 sequence: CASETRSADTQYF. The CDR3, as DNA: TGTGCCAGCGAGACTAGATCCGCAGATACGCAGTATTTT.